What follows describes a single T cell receptor beta chain. Its antigen target is currently unknown. One base away there is no much larger clone; base qualities are not given. Reading the germline V gene gives CDR1 MDHEN and CDR2 SYDVKM. From its cysteine to its phenylalanine, the CDR3 spans 17 amino acids. CDR3 DNA only is kept here, 51 bases in frame from base 1. The V end loses 2 bases and the J end loses 2 bases, and a stretch of 13 bases separates them. This record comes from a study of beta chain features in type 1 diabetes (dated by TCRdb to 2017 to 2018). In the study overall: Mean age, gender distribution, total cell number and subset yield were not different between patients and healthy donors. A total of 107,917,701 sorted cells were examined across all samples, and RNA yield correlated strongly with the number of cells per subset. The study compared the TCRB repertoires of sorted circulating CD4+ T cell subsets in recently diagnosed type 1 diabetes patients with those in matched healthy donors. Naive and central memory subsets were obtained from all 30 or so donors, but regulatory and stem cell-like memory subsets were isolated from only 8 patients and roughly eight healthy donors. General study outcomes and caveats: Fewer insertions and more nucleotide deletions at VDJ recombination sites were observed in patients with type 1 diabetes, implying thymic rearrangement abnormalities. Type 1 diabetes patients showed a moderate but significant shortening of TCRB CDR3 length in all four CD4+ subsets. Because cDNA was sequenced instead of genomic DNA, activated cells with high expression could be over-represented, although the groups did not differ in activation or CD3 levels. PCR may preferentially amplify shorter templates, but because patient and control samples were amplified and corrected together, any resulting skew would affect both groups equally. Because the HLA sub-analyses included only small numbers of individuals, any influence of HLA type on TCRB rearrangement was left unresolved. Naive, central memory and regulatory TCRB repertoires appeared to be more similar among patients than among healthy donors.

All of the isolated RNA was reverse transcribed with the High Capacity cDNA Reverse Transcription Kit, so expressed TCRB transcripts were sequenced. Deep immunoSEQ sequencing was performed on naive, central memory and regulatory T cell samples, with an average of roughly 3.5 million total reads per sample. After sorted cells were lysed in RLT buffer, RNA was extracted with DNase-treated RNeasy Micro or Mini kits, with the choice depending on cell number. Each cell subset was processed on its own to prevent cross-contamination, while patient and healthy donor samples were processed together. The immunoSEQ multiplex PCR was used to amplify TCRB sequences from cDNA, generating 87-bp fragments that spanned the CDR3 region. Amplicons were sequenced on the Illumina HiSeq platform. The study's own analysis went as follows. Synthetic template baselines were used to correct PCR bias computationally, reads within Hamming distance 2 were collapsed together, and singletons that could not be merged were discarded. Reads were aligned against IMGT to assign V, D and J genes, CDR3 length and insertions or deletions at six rearrangement sites. Within each subset, clonotype counts were normalized to sorted cell number, and only after that were true diversity and Gini coefficients computed with the tcR R package. The overlap coefficient, calculated on TCRB nucleotide sequences, was used to quantify repertoire sharing. As a proxy for the pre-selection repertoire, out-of-frame TCRB sequences from naive cells were analyzed. In its TCRdb copy, this immuneACCESS table keeps in-frame sequences only and misses some clones. Where compared with another copy, unresolved V genes explain less than half of these, and the others have no known cause. That table furnishes V, J and clone size, whereas the DNA furnished D and trimming. For this sample the table gives a few hundred thousand clones, of which over 20% were detected only once. Roughly 0.028% of the sample is held by the ten biggest clonotypes.

Each donor gave one peripheral blood draw, approximately 110 mL on average, collected into heparinised tubes. Using a panel that included CD45RO, CCR7, CD25, CD127, CD95 and CD27, naive, central memory, regulatory and stem cell-like memory CD4+ T cells were sorted on a BD FACSAria II. A purity above 95% was achieved for all sorted populations. PBMCs were separated immediately by Lymphoprep density gradient centrifugation and were stained directly, without being cultured. So that batch effects would be minimized, each experiment stained and sorted samples in pairs, pairing one healthy donor with one patient.

This receptor was taken from a woman in her 40s with type 1 diabetes. The V and J genes are TRBV28 and TRBJ1-6; the D gene is unclear. The sequencing sample was made of naive CD4+ T cells from blood. In light of the paper, this sample's cell subset or site label describes: true naive CD4+ T cells. For the CDR3, the sequence is CASSLPLQATYNSPLHF. The sequence in DNA is TGTGCCAGCAGTTTACCCCTTCAGGCCACCTATAATTCACCCCTCCACTTT.